Listed below are T cell receptor beta chains from one sample, sequenced in a study of shared clonotypes between healthy human individuals. TCRdb's copy holds only in-frame clones and misses some; the assay was immunoSEQ multiplex PCR. The sample carries just over 2,000,000 clones, about 95% recorded once. The sequenced sample was naive CD8+ T cells sorted from blood. The receptors come from a man aged 18 to 30 in good health. Both conserved end residues are trimmed from each CDR3. Fields, in order: CDR3 protein, V gene.

ASGTPEQY	TRBV19
ASSPTRGYNEQF	TRBV4-3
ASSLYRSGQINNEQF	TRBV5-1
ASMAPGQGYGYT	TRBV2
ASSHPSPVPYEQY	TRBV4-1
ASSPGNTGELF	TRBV5-4
ASSRSGRQTYEQY	TRBV13
AIGQGGWEQY	TRBV10-3
ASSSERFQETQY	TRBV11-2
SVVGLAGSDEQF	TRBV29-1
ASSELGEKTQY	TRBV10-1
ASNPQGNSPLH	TRBV6-5
AIRPSLAEAF	TRBV10-3
AIRGGYEQY	TRBV7-9
ASSHGTSGSDEQY	TRBV4-3
ASSSKSSYEQY	TRBV4-1